These T cell receptor beta chains were read from a single sample in a study of T cells in Graves' hyperthyroidism and ophthalmopathy. Via MiXCR, TCRdb re-called the multiplex PCR reads, giving one row per CDR3 protein. The table lists around 350,000 distinct CDR3 sequences, approximately 19% of them singletons. Material: blood. The receptors were sampled from a young woman with Graves' hyperthyroidism. CDR3s include the opening cysteine and the closing phenylalanine or tryptophan. The D gene is left open where the match is weak.

V gene: TRBV12-3/TRBV12-4
J gene: TRBJ1-5
D gene: .
CDR3 protein: CASSPAGVQHQPQHF

V gene: TRBV30
J gene: TRBJ1-5
D gene: .
CDR3 protein: CAWGRDSNQPQHF

V gene: TRBV28
J gene: TRBJ1-5
D gene: .
CDR3 protein: CASSPSGTLSNQPQHF

V gene: TRBV10-3
J gene: TRBJ1-5
D gene: .
CDR3 protein: CAISGQGRGQPQHF

V gene: TRBV28
J gene: TRBJ2-7
D gene: .
CDR3 protein: CASRHKGQDEQYF

V gene: TRBV2
J gene: TRBJ2-7
D gene: .
CDR3 protein: CASRVLSYEQYF

V gene: TRBV12-3/TRBV12-4
J gene: TRBJ1-5
D gene: TRBD1
CDR3 protein: CASGGQGARVGNQPQHF

V gene: TRBV6-5
J gene: TRBJ1-1
D gene: .
CDR3 protein: CASSYENTEAFF

V gene: TRBV28
J gene: TRBJ1-5
D gene: .
CDR3 protein: CASSLGEYQPQHF

V gene: TRBV5-1
J gene: TRBJ1-2
D gene: .
CDR3 protein: CASSLGAEDYGYTF

V gene: TRBV19
J gene: TRBJ2-2
D gene: .
CDR3 protein: CASSSTRGGTGELFF

V gene: TRBV18
J gene: TRBJ1-2
D gene: .
CDR3 protein: CASRLGGTPNYGYTF

V gene: TRBV7-3
J gene: TRBJ1-2
D gene: .
CDR3 protein: CASSLSGANYGYTF

V gene: TRBV24-1
J gene: TRBJ1-2
D gene: TRBD1
CDR3 protein: CATSDAGTGEIYGYTF

V gene: TRBV20-1
J gene: TRBJ2-7
D gene: .
CDR3 protein: CSLRDFGYQQYF

V gene: TRBV3-1
J gene: TRBJ1-2
D gene: TRBD1
CDR3 protein: CASSGTGRPPGYGYTF

V gene: TRBV7-8
J gene: TRBJ2-5
D gene: TRBD1
CDR3 protein: CASTPGQGETQYF

V gene: TRBV5-1
J gene: TRBJ2-5
D gene: .
CDR3 protein: CASKLLGSGGETQYF

V gene: TRBV2
J gene: TRBJ2-7
D gene: .
CDR3 protein: CASKPSWDEQYF

V gene: TRBV6-1
J gene: TRBJ1-2
D gene: .
CDR3 protein: CASSALRDTRIGYTF

V gene: TRBV30
J gene: TRBJ1-6
D gene: .
CDR3 protein: CAWSPDPPGSPLHF

V gene: TRBV12-3/TRBV12-4
J gene: TRBJ2-2
D gene: .
CDR3 protein: CASSLIRTGELFF

V gene: TRBV7-3
J gene: TRBJ2-4
D gene: .
CDR3 protein: CASSLSTGAIQYF

V gene: TRBV20-1
J gene: TRBJ1-5
D gene: .
CDR3 protein: CSARAGNQPQHF

V gene: TRBV28
J gene: TRBJ1-1
D gene: .
CDR3 protein: CASSSGGGADTEAFF

V gene: TRBV12-3/TRBV12-4
J gene: TRBJ2-4
D gene: .
CDR3 protein: CASSWGKNIKYF

V gene: TRBV6-1
J gene: TRBJ1-5
D gene: TRBD1
CDR3 protein: CASSHGTGFRPQHF

V gene: TRBV6-1
J gene: TRBJ1-2
D gene: .
CDR3 protein: CASQRTSLDYGYTF

V gene: TRBV3-1
J gene: TRBJ1-1
D gene: .
CDR3 protein: CASSQEGVVGEAFF

V gene: TRBV5-1
J gene: TRBJ2-2
D gene: .
CDR3 protein: CASSLWSDGGELFF

V gene: TRBV12-3/TRBV12-4
J gene: TRBJ1-1
D gene: .
CDR3 protein: CASSPPRGREAFF

V gene: TRBV6-1
J gene: TRBJ2-7
D gene: .
CDR3 protein: CASRTPTQVYEQYF

V gene: TRBV19
J gene: TRBJ1-5
D gene: .
CDR3 protein: CASSIGFGQPQHF

V gene: TRBV7-8
J gene: TRBJ1-2
D gene: .
CDR3 protein: CASSRGVDGYTF

V gene: TRBV4-1
J gene: TRBJ2-7
D gene: .
CDR3 protein: CASSGGGQIYEQYF

V gene: TRBV20-1
J gene: TRBJ1-5
D gene: .
CDR3 protein: CSALTVGRINQPQHF

V gene: TRBV27
J gene: TRBJ1-1
D gene: TRBD1
CDR3 protein: CASEDRGNTEAFF

V gene: TRBV13
J gene: TRBJ1-2
D gene: .
CDR3 protein: CASSLLGVRDYGYTF

V gene: TRBV10-3
J gene: TRBJ1-6
D gene: TRBD1
CDR3 protein: CAISETGQGMNSPLHF

V gene: TRBV7-6
J gene: TRBJ1-1
D gene: .
CDR3 protein: CASSLGVGNPFF

V gene: TRBV2
J gene: TRBJ1-1
D gene: .
CDR3 protein: CASGPPPNTEACF

V gene: TRBV7-2
J gene: TRBJ1-1
D gene: .
CDR3 protein: CASSLGGGKGTEAFF

V gene: TRBV27
J gene: TRBJ2-7
D gene: TRBD2
CDR3 protein: CASSLFPPGLAGSGAYEQYF

V gene: TRBV2
J gene: TRBJ2-7
D gene: TRBD1
CDR3 protein: CASSNPLRTGTEQYF

V gene: TRBV20-1
J gene: TRBJ2-7
D gene: .
CDR3 protein: CSTREVRDNEQYF

V gene: TRBV6-2/TRBV6-3
J gene: TRBJ2-7
D gene: .
CDR3 protein: CASSYLGQTITYEQYF

V gene: TRBV5-1
J gene: TRBJ1-2
D gene: TRBD1
CDR3 protein: CASSAGQGAYGYTF

V gene: TRBV6-1
J gene: TRBJ1-5
D gene: TRBD1
CDR3 protein: CASTGRGHWQPQHF

V gene: TRBV4-1
J gene: TRBJ1-5
D gene: .
CDR3 protein: CASSQAEWQPQHF

V gene: TRBV27
J gene: TRBJ2-5
D gene: .
CDR3 protein: CASSLSVRGAFQETQYF

V gene: TRBV7-9
J gene: TRBJ2-7
D gene: TRBD2
CDR3 protein: CASSLNAGGPYEQYF

V gene: TRBV19
J gene: TRBJ1-2
D gene: TRBD1
CDR3 protein: CASSPRTGWHGYTF

V gene: TRBV4-1
J gene: TRBJ2-7
D gene: .
CDR3 protein: CASSQVGSTSYAYEQYF

V gene: TRBV20-1
J gene: TRBJ1-5
D gene: .
CDR3 protein: CSAARGPNNQPQHF